Following are 18 T cell receptor beta chains from one sample sequenced in a study of cytomegalovirus exposure and HLA in healthy donors. The protocol was immunoSEQ multiplex PCR, while the TCRdb copy is restricted to in-frame clones and leaves out a portion. The data show 200,000 to 250,000 clones, with roughly 84% seen just once and 2% to 2.5% held by the top ten. The sample taken for sequencing was PBMCs. The receptors here all came from a woman aged 18-29 years in good health and CMV-seropositive.

The chain has TRBV27 and TRBJ2-7; the D gene is possibly TRBD2 (6 bases). Looked up from germline, CDR1 is MNHEY and CDR2 is SMNVEV (reference sequence). The CDR3 length is 15 residues. Trimming cost V 7 bases and J 2 bases, with 18 bases left between them. CDR3 in amino acids: CASTQMGGSPYEQYF. The CDR3 nucleotides are TGTGCCAGCACCCAGATGGGGGGTTCCCCCTACGAGCAGTACTTC.

The chain employs TRBV5-6 and TRBJ2-2, with D possibly matching TRBD2 (5 bases). CDR1 and CDR2 from the germline V gene are SGHDT and YYEEEE. The CDR3 spans 16 residues. The V end was cut by 0 bases, the J end by 2 bases, with 11 bases between. DNA for the CDR3: TGTGCCAGCAGCTTGGGGGCGAGGGATAACACCGGGGAGCTGTTTTTT. The encoded protein is CASSLGARDNTGELFF.

This chain joins TRBV2 and TRBJ1-1; TRBD1 agrees at 8 bases. The CDR3 consists of 14 residues. With V trimmed by 4 bases and J by 5 bases, 6 bases remained unmatched. Germline CDR1 is SNHLY and CDR2 is FYNNEI. In DNA form, the CDR3 reads TGTGCCAGCAGTGGGCGACAGGGGCGAACTGAAGCTTTCTTT. Translated, it gives CASSGRQGRTEAFF.

The gene calls are TRBV30 and TRBJ1-1; D unclear. Germline loops: CDR1 GTSNPN, CDR2 SVGIG (reference sequence). The CDR3 sequence is 13 residues long. Trimming took off 2 bases at V and 11 bases at J, with 18 bases between the two ends. CDR3 region: CAWSKNPGVLAFF. The CDR3 bases are TGTGCCTGGAGTAAGAATCCGGGAGTTCTCGCTTTCTTT.

The genes are TRBV28 and TRBJ2-7; D possibly corresponds to TRBD1 (5 bases). The V end was cut by 10 bases, the J end by 6 bases, with 19 bases between. The CDR3 totals 13 residues. Germline loops: CDR1 MDHEN, CDR2 SYDVKM. The CDR3 DNA reads TGTGCCACCGGGTTGGGGCAGAGAGGCGAGCAGTACTTC. This codes for CATGLGQRGEQYF. Full variable domain (missing parts from reference TRBV28 and TRBJ2-7): DVKVTQSSRYLVKRTGEKVFLECVQDMDHENMFWYRQDPGLGLRLIYFSYDVKMKEKGDIPEGYSVSREKKERFSLILESASTNQTSMYLCATGLGQRGEQYFGPGTRLTVT.

The table lists this clone with a count of one. V is TRBV6-5 and J is TRBJ2-2; possibly TRBD2 for D (6 bases). Germline V gene data show CDR1 as MNHEY and CDR2 as SVGAGI. The V end was cut by 2 bases, the J end by 7 bases, with 11 bases between. The CDR3 sequence is 14 residues long. The CDR3 spells CASSYGTRHGELFF. The CDR3 nucleotides read TGTGCCAGCAGTTACGGGACTCGCCACGGGGAGCTGTTTTTT.

This chain uses TRBV27 with TRBJ2-3, with D possibly TRBD2 on 7 matching bases. This CDR3 spans 15 amino acids. Germline V gene lookup returns CDR1 MNHEY and CDR2 SMNVEV (reference sequence). Trimming stripped 7 bases from V and 3 bases from J, with 17 bases between. In nucleotides, the CDR3 is TGTGCCAGCACCCACACAGGGAGGGAAACAGATACGCAGTATTTT. Its translation is CASTHTGRETDTQYF.

V is TRBV18 and J is TRBJ2-3, with 7 bases aligning to TRBD2. The CDR3 length is 17 residues. V dropped 3 bases and J dropped 3; count of bases not matched to a gene: 12. Germline V gene sequence: CDR1 KGHSH, CDR2 LQKENI. The CDR3 nucleotides read TGTGCCAGCTCACCCACGCCACTAGCGACCTATACAGATACGCAGTATTTT. Encoded protein: CASSPTPLATYTDTQYF.

The V call is TRBV18, the J call TRBJ1-1; D is possibly TRBD1 (6 bases). V was clipped by 2 bases and J by 6 bases, with 10 bases between them. This CDR3 is 13 amino acids long. CDR1 KGHSH and CDR2 LQKENI come from the germline V gene. CDR3 amino acids: CASSPSGDAEAFF. CDR3 DNA: TGTGCCAGCTCACCATCAGGGGATGCTGAAGCTTTCTTT.

This sequence joins TRBV19 and TRBJ1-5, with 10 bases lining up with TRBD1. The trim removed 3 bases at V and 4 bases at J, leaving 9 bases unmatched. Per the germline V gene, CDR1 is LNHDA and CDR2 is SQIVND (reference sequence). This CDR3 is built from 17 residues. The CDR3: CASSIGGQGQSNQPQHF. The CDR3 region has the DNA TGTGCCAGTAGTATCGGGGGACAGGGGCAAAGTAATCAGCCCCAGCATTTT.

This chain uses TRBV5-1 with TRBJ1-2; D perhaps matches TRBD1 (6 bases). The CDR3 consists of 15 residues. Trimming stripped 4 bases from V and 8 bases from J, with 21 bases between. Germline CDR1 reads SGHRS; CDR2 reads YFSETQ. The CDR3: CASSPTLTGPYGYTF. DNA of the CDR3: TGCGCCAGCAGCCCAACTTTGACAGGCCCCTACGGCTACACCTTC.

This clone showed up just a few times. The V gene is TRBV30, the J gene TRBJ2-7; possibly TRBD1 for D (5 bases). The CDR3 is 13 amino acids. The germline V gene has CDR1 GTSNPN and CDR2 SVGIG (reference sequence). The germline V and J ends were trimmed by 5 bases and 3 bases, with 14 bases remaining between them. The CDR3 sequence is CAWQQATIYEQYF. The CDR3, as DNA: TGTGCCTGGCAACAGGCTACTATCTACGAGCAGTACTTC.

The V and J genes are TRBV27 and TRBJ2-5; possible D gene TRBD1, 5 bases. The V end was cut by 8 bases, the J end by 2 bases, with 15 bases between. The germline CDR1 and CDR2 sequences are MNHEY and SMNVEV (reference sequence). CDR3 length: 14 amino acids. In DNA form, the CDR3 reads TGTGCCAGCTCGCTGGACACACAACAAGAGACCCAGTACTTC. Its translation: CASSLDTQQETQYF.

The chain combines TRBV27 with TRBJ2-1; TRBD2 agrees at 9 bases. This CDR3 region has 15 residues. V was clipped by 6 bases and J by 4 bases; unmatched bases: 7. Germline CDR1 and CDR2: MNHEY and SMNVEV (reference sequence). CDR3 sequence reads: CASSLTSGPYNEQFF. CDR3 bases: TGTGCCAGCAGCCTAACTAGCGGGCCTTACAATGAGCAGTTCTTC.

This clone came up once. The chain links TRBV4-1 to TRBJ1-1; 9 bases are a match to TRBD1. V lost 0 bases and J lost 7; bases outside the gene matches: 3. The CDR3 is 14 residues long. CDR1 and CDR2 (germline): MGHRA, YSYEKL. CDR3 in amino acids: CASSQELTGGEAFF. Written as DNA, the CDR3 is TGCGCCAGCAGCCAAGAATTGACAGGGGGTGAAGCTTTCTTT.

The J gene is TRBJ2-7, the V gene TRBV6-1; D is unresolved. The CDR3 contains 15 residues. Between the trimmed V and J ends, which lost 6 bases and 0 bases, there was a span of 15 bases. Germline V gene sequence: CDR1 MNHNS, CDR2 SASEGT. For the CDR3, the DNA is TGTGCCAGCAGCGCCGCGGCGGCGAGCTCCTACGAGCAGTACTTC. This gives the protein CASSAAAASSYEQYF.

The V gene is TRBV13, the J gene TRBJ1-1; TRBD1 agrees at 9 bases. V shed 6 bases and J 6 bases; nucleotides not matched to a gene: 8. Germline-derived CDR1 and CDR2 are PRHDT and FYEKMQ (reference sequence). The CDR3 totals 14 residues. CDR3 DNA: TGTGCCAGCAGTAATACGACAGGGGGGGCTGAAGCTTTCTTT. Translated: CASSNTTGGAEAFF.

The chain carries TRBV13 and TRBJ2-5, with 8 bases fitting TRBD2. J was trimmed by 4 bases and V by 4 bases; bases with no gene match: 5. CDR1 is PRHDT and CDR2 is FYEKMQ in the germline V gene (reference sequence). This CDR3 is built from 14 residues. The CDR3 DNA follows: TGTGCCAGCAGCTCGGGAGGGTTCGGAGAGACCCAGTACTTC. This sequence encodes CASSSGGFGETQYF.